This passage covers 2 T cell receptor beta chains from one sample sequenced in a study of blood T cell repertoires in COVID-19 (dated by TCRdb to 2020 to 2022). Library preparation used the immunoSEQ multiplex PCR assay. As stored in TCRdb, this immuneACCESS dataset retains in-frame rearrangements with V and J assigned. A fraction of the clones does not appear; measured against another copy, unresolved V genes explain less than half of the discrepancy, and the remainder lacks a known reason. This sample holds 110,000 to 150,000 clones; about 90% were observed only once. The ten biggest clones cover about 11% of the sample. Sequenced material: PBMCs or T cells enriched from blood (not recorded which). Receptors originate from a man between 60 and 75 years old who had recovered from COVID-19.

The J gene is TRBJ1-1, the V gene TRBV6-1; D is undetermined. V was clipped by 2 bases and J by 6 bases, with 13 bases between them. There are 14 residues in the CDR3. In germline, CDR1 is MNHNS, CDR2 SASEGT. CDR3 coding DNA: TGTGCCAGCAGTGAATCGCGGGGTAAACCTGAAGCTTTCTTT. It encodes CASSESRGKPEAFF.

The chain carries TRBV24-1 and TRBJ2-7; 7 bases are shared with TRBD2. There are 14 residues in the CDR3. Trimming removed 4 bases from V and 2 bases from J; junction bases left unmatched: 4. In germline, CDR1 is KGHDR, CDR2 SFDVKD. The CDR3: CATSEAGRPYEQYF. The CDR3 bases are TGTGCCACCAGTGAAGCGGGACGTCCCTACGAGCAGTACTTC.